This TCR beta chain was sequenced for a study of T cells after yellow fever vaccination (dated by TCRdb to about 2019). General notes on the study: The SMART-Seq v4 Ultra Low Input RNA kit was used to prepare libraries from fractions with low cell numbers. To follow T-cell clones before and after both primary and booster YFV17D yellow fever vaccination, bulk TCR alpha and beta repertoires underwent longitudinal sequencing. The cohort comprised two healthy male donors, one aged 18 to 30 and one aged 30 to 40 years. Blood samples were taken at several timepoints before and after primary and secondary immunization, and bulk PBMC replicates and cell subsets were isolated. Overall study results and their limits: Because abundant contaminating clonotypes from the bulk population could be contained in FACS-sorted repertoires, computational filtering was required. Because only two donors were included in the study, the extent to which the findings can be generalized is limited. Compared with the primary T-cell response, the secondary T-cell response was faster but weaker, reaching its peak on day 5 rather than on day 15. A small fraction of clonotypes appeared in both the CD4 and CD8 compartments, likely as a result of convergent recombination. Most clones expanded after primary vaccination (almost 97% of CD4 and over 80% of CD8) were re-detected after the booster, suggesting that broad memory maintenance occurred.

V drops 9 bases and J drops 8 bases, leaving 18 bases in between. Including cysteine and phenylalanine, the CDR3 has 13 amino acids. Left in the record is the CDR3 DNA by itself, 39 bases read in frame from the first base. According to the germline V gene, CDR1 reads KGHSH and CDR2 reads LQKENI. The table lists this clonotype with many counts. The antigen it binds to is not known. No clone much larger than this one lies a single base away; base qualities are absent. The treatment or condition tag for this specimen amounts to: live attenuated yellow fever vaccine strain. At every blood-draw timepoint, two biological replicates of bulk PBMCs were collected. A standard Ficoll-Paque protocol was used to isolate PBMCs from peripheral blood. RNA was extracted with TriZol from bulk PBMCs, CD4 and CD8 fractions, and dextramer-positive and dextramer-negative fractions. TCRdb shows the sequencer as Illumina NovaSeq 6000. TCR cDNA was synthesized by 5'RACE template switching, which introduced a universal primer site and unique molecular identifiers. Priming for cDNA synthesis came from both the TCR alpha and TCR beta constant segments. Libraries were amplified in two PCR steps, with sample barcodes and sequencing adapters added in the second step. Sequencing of libraries was done on Illumina HiSeq 2500 (2x100 bp) or NovaSeq (2x150 bp). The study's own analysis went as follows. MIGEC was used to demultiplex reads and collapse the reads into UMI consensus sequences, and MiXCR was used for V(D)J alignment. Using edgeR on replicate PBMC samples, clonotypes were called vaccine-responding if FDR was below 0.01 and the log2 fold change was above 5 up to day 15. Bulk clonotypes were assigned CD4 or CD8 identity according to which sequenced CD4 or CD8 repertoire held them at higher abundance. Through fastp at Q25 and MiXCR, TCRdb rebuilt clones from the public reads, retaining in-frame beta chains. CDR3 protein duplicates are merged, each entry listing the most common genes and DNA. The V and J calls, along with clone size, are taken from TCRdb and not from the paper's own processing. This sample lists some 320,000 distinct CDR3 sequences; approximately 4% were detected once. Approximately 19% of the sample is held by the ten biggest clonotypes.

The rearrangement combines TRBV18 with TRBJ2-3; the D gene is perhaps TRBD1, on 5 matching bases. Sequenced here: PBMCs, sampled 15 days after the yellow fever booster vaccination. This TCR came from a man between 18 and 29 years old who received the YFV17D yellow fever vaccine. The DNA reads TGTGCCAGTCTCGTGGCAGAAAGGGGTACGCAGTATTTT. Protein translation: CASLVAERGTQYF.